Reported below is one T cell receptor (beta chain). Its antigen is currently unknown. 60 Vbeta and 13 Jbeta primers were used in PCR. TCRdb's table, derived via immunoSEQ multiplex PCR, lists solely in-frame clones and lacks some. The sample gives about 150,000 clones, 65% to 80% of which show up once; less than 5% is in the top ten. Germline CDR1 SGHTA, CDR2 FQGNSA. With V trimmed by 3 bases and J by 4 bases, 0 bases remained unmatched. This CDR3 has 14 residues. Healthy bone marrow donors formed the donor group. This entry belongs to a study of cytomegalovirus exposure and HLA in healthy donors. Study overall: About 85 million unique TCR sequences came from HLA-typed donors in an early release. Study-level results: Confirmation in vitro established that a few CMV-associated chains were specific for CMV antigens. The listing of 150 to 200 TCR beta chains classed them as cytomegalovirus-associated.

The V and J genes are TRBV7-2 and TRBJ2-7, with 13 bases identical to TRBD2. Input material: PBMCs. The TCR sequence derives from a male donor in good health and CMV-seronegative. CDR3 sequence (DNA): TGTGCCAGCAGCTTGACTAGCGGGAGGTACGAGCAGTACTTC. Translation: CASSLTSGRYEQYF.